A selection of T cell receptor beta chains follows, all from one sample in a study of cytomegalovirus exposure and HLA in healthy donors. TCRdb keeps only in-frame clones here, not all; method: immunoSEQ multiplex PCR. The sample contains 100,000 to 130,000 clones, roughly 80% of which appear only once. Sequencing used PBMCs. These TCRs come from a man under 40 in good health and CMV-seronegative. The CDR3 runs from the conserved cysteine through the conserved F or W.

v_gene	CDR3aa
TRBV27	CASSLSNQPQHF
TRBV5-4	CASSRTSGDTGELFF
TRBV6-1	CASSEMVLRVDTQYF
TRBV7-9	CSSSQGLAGTQYF
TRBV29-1	CSVLQGGMNTEAFF
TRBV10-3	CAIRASGGAFNEQFF
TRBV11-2	CASSYRTSGGATYNEQFF
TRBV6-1	CASSRGQGAREQYF
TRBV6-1	CASSSYGGQGQYF
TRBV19	CASSIRISGNTIYF
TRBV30	CAWSPADYSYEQYF
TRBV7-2	CASSLSSGGAFF
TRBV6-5	CASSPTAGLGGYTF
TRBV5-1	CASSLAGTSGYEQYF
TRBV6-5	CASSFSGSGTYEQYF
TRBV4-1	CASSQPPGHLSSGNTIYF
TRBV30	CAWIRQGEVYEQYF
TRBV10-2	CASRYQGGTDTQYF
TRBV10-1	CASKQDRVIIYGYTF
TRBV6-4	CASSDSGGGNEQFF